These T cell receptor beta chains were read from a single sample in a study of T-cell reconstitution after alpha-beta-depleted transplantation in children. TCRdb recomputed calls from the PCR reads with MiXCR, one row per CDR3 protein. The sample shows fewer than 700,000 distinct CDR3 sequences, roughly 13% of them seen only once. The sequences come from PBMCs, mostly from graft donor cells, collected 360 days after TCRalphabeta/CD19-depleted stem cell transplant. The source is a male patient aged 10 to 17 who had a stem cell transplant for acute myeloid leukemia, so the T cells may come from the graft donor. CDR3s include the opening cysteine and the closing phenylalanine or tryptophan. Fields, in order: D gene, clone size, J gene, V gene, CDR3 protein, CDR3 DNA. A D gene is named only where the DNA matches it firmly. Size is omitted from some rows. Given values are once, few, many or a class for expanded clones.

TRBD2 | many | TRBJ2-2 | TRBV20-1 | CSARSLAGGFGELFF | TGCAGTGCTAGAAGTCTAGCGGGAGGGTTCGGGGAGCTGTTTTTT
TRBD1 | few | TRBJ2-7 | TRBV20-1 | CSAKERDRGPYEQYF | TGCAGTGCTAAAGAACGGGACAGGGGGCCTTACGAGCAGTACTTC
TRBD2 | . | TRBJ2-1 | TRBV3-1 | CASSQGLAGGGNEQFF | TGTGCCAGCAGCCAGGGACTAGCGGGAGGTGGGAATGAGCAGTTCTTC
TRBD2 | . | TRBJ2-1 | TRBV27 | CASTKGPGTSGRFHEQFF | TGTGCCAGCACCAAGGGACCCGGGACTAGCGGGAGGTTCCATGAGCAGTTCTTC
TRBD1 | . | TRBJ1-4 | TRBV4-2 | CASSRLTGTGPRNEKLFF | TGTGCCAGCAGTCGATTGACCGGGACAGGGCCCAGAAATGAAAAACTGTTTTTT
TRBD2 | . | TRBJ2-7 | TRBV7-9 | CASSLPTSGTYEQYF | TGTGCCAGCAGCTTACCCACTAGCGGAACCTACGAGCAGTACTTC
. | . | TRBJ2-7 | TRBV18 | CASSPPPGQYF | TGTGCCAGCTCACCACCCCCGGGACAGTACTTC
. | many | TRBJ2-1 | TRBV29-1 | CSVEGLTTNEQFF | TGCAGCGTCGAGGGACTTACAACCAATGAGCAGTTCTTC
. | few | TRBJ2-3 | TRBV20-1 | CSARVLEDTQYF | TGCAGTGCCCGGGTCCTCGAAGATACGCAGTATTTT
TRBD2 | . | TRBJ2-2 | TRBV27 | CASSPRGGERGGTGELFF | TGTGCCAGCAGTCCCCGTGGGGGTGAGCGGGGCGGCACCGGGGAGCTGTTTTTT
. | few | TRBJ2-5 | TRBV29-1 | CSVGQGSETQYF | TGCAGCGTTGGGCAGGGGTCAGAGACCCAGTACTTC
. | . | TRBJ2-7 | TRBV9 | CASSGLGQNEQYF | TGTGCCAGCAGCGGCCTCGGACAGAACGAGCAGTACTTC
. | few | TRBJ2-7 | TRBV25-1 | CASSDARGVFDEQYF | TGTGCCAGCAGTGATGCCAGAGGTGTATTCGACGAGCAGTACTTC
. | many | TRBJ1-1 | TRBV7-2 | CASSLEGGVTEAFF | TGTGCCAGCAGCTTAGAGGGTGGGGTCACTGAAGCTTTCTTT
TRBD1 | . | TRBJ2-7 | TRBV10-3 | CAISESGQDPFYEQYF | TGTGCCATCAGTGAGTCTGGACAGGATCCCTTCTACGAGCAGTACTTC
TRBD1 | few | TRBJ2-3 | TRBV11-3 | CASSSRQGGSTDTQYF | TGTGCCAGCAGCTCCCGACAGGGGGGTTCCACAGATACGCAGTATTTT
. | few | TRBJ2-7 | TRBV11-1 | CASSLDVGYKKRNSEQYF | TGTGCCAGCAGCTTAGACGTCGGCTACAAGAAAAGGAACTCCGAGCAGTACTTC
TRBD1 | . | TRBJ1-1 | TRBV7-3 | CASSSGQGFAEAFF | TGTGCCAGCAGCTCGGGACAGGGTTTCGCTGAAGCTTTCTTT